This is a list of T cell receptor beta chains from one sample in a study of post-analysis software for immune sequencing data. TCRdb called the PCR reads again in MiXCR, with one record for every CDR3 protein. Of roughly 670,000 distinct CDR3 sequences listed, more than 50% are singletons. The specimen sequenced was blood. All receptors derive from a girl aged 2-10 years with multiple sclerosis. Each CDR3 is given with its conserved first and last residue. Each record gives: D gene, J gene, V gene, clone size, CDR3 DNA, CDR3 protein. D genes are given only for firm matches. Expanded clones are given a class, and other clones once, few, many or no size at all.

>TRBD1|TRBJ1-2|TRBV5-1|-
TGCGCCAGCAGCCCTGACAGGGGCGGAGGCTACACCTTC
CASSPDRGGGYTF
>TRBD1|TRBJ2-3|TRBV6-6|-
TGTGCCAGCAGTTTCGACCAGGGGGCTCCAAGCACAGATACGCAGTATTTT
CASSFDQGAPSTDTQYF
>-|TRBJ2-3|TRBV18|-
TGTGCCAGCTCACCCCCGGTCTCAGATACGCAGTATTTT
CASSPPVSDTQYF
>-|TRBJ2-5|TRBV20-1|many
TGCAGTGCGGGTCGGGGACCACAAGAGACCCAGTACTTC
CSAGRGPQETQYF
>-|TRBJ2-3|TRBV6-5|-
TGTGCCACAAGACGGGAGCGCGGCACAGATACGCAGTATTTT
CATRRERGTDTQYF
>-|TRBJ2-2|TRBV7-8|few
TGTGCCAGCAGTCTCGGCCGGGGGAACACCGGGGAGCTGTTTTTT
CASSLGRGNTGELFF
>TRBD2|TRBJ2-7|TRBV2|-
TGTGCCAGCACCGAAGGGGAGGGTCACTACGAGCAGTACTTC
CASTEGEGHYEQYF
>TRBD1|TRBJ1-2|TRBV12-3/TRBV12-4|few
TGTGCCAGCAGTCCTGGACAGGGCCGCTATGGCTACACCTTC
CASSPGQGRYGYTF
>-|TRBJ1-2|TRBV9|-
TGTGCCAGCAGCGTAGAGCCAATGGGTGGCTACACCTTC
CASSVEPMGGYTF
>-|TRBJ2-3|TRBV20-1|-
TGCAGTGCTAGGGGGGCGGGTGCGGATACGCAGTATTTT
CSARGAGADTQYF
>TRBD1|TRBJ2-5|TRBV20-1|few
TGCAGTGCTAGAGATAATCAGGGGGCTTTGTATGAGACCCAGTACTTC
CSARDNQGALYETQYF
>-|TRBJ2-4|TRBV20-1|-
TGCAGTGCTAGTGACGGGAGAAGGAAAAATCTAGCCAAAAACATTCAGTACTTC
CSASDGRRKNLAKNIQYF
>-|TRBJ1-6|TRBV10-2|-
TGCGCCAGCAGCCTTCCAGGGAATTCACCCCTCCACTTT
CASSLPGNSPLHF
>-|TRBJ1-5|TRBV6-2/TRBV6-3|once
TGTGCCAGCAAATCCATGGCAGGTCGTCGGGAACAGCCCCAGCATTTT
CASKSMAGRREQPQHF
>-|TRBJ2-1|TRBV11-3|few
TGTGCCAGCAGCTCCCGACAGACCAGCTCCTACAATGAGCAGTTCTTC
CASSSRQTSSYNEQFF
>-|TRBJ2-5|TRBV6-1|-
TGTGCCAGCAGTAAAACGATGTTGGGGGGGACCCAGTACTTC
CASSKTMLGGTQYF
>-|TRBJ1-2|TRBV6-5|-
TGTGCCAGCAGTTACGACGGCAGACGTGGCTACACCTTC
CASSYDGRRGYTF
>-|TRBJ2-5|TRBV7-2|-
TGTGCCAGCAGCCTCAGGACAGCCAATGAGCAGTACTTC
CASSLRTANEQYF